The T cell receptor (beta chain) under discussion was sequenced for a study of blood T cell repertoires in COVID-19. Whole-study context: Acute-phase and convalescent COVID-19 samples originated in the United States, Italy and Spain. From T cells, B-cell-depleted T cells, or PBMCs came the material, which was cDNA or gDNA.

V lost 10 bases and J 1 base, leaving 19 bases between the germline ends. Germline CDR1 SGHTA, CDR2 FQGNSA. The CDR3 is 15 residues long. Authors' processing steps: For nucleated cells, counts were estimated from reference gene primer amplification. Some clones are missing from TCRdb's copy, which holds only in-frame ones; the method was immunoSEQ multiplex PCR. V, J and clone size reflect that table, while D and trimming were determined from the DNA. The sample records 300,000 to 350,000 clones, about 90% being singletons. This clone was counted between two and nine times. This receptor was obtained from a woman aged 70-85 years with COVID-19, enrolled during active disease. Sequencing was performed on peripheral blood. The V call is TRBV7-2, the J call TRBJ1-2, with D perhaps matching TRBD1 (5 bases). The CDR3 DNA reads TGTGCCACTCCCGCTGCGGGACTCATTAACTATGGCTACACCTTC. Translation: CATPAAGLINYGYTF.